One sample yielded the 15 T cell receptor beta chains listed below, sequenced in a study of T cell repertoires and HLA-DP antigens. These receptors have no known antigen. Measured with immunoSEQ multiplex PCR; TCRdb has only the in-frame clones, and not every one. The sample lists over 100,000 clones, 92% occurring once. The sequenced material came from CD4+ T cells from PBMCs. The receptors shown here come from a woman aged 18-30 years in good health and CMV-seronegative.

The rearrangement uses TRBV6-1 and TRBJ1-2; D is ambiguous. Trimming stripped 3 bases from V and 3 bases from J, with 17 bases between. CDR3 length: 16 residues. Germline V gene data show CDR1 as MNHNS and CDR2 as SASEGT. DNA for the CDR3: TGTGCCAGCAGTGACCTCCGGCACAGCGGGCACTATGGCTACACCTTC. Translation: CASSDLRHSGHYGYTF.

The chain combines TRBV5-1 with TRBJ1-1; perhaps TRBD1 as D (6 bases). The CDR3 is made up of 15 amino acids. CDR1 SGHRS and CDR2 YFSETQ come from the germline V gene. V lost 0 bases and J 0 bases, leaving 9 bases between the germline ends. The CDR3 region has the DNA TGCGCCAGCAGCTTGGATGGACAGTTGAACACTGAAGCTTTCTTT. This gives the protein CASSLDGQLNTEAFF. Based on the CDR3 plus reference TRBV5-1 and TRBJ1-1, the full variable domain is KAGVTQTPRYLIKTRGQQVTLSCSPISGHRSVSWYQQTPGQGLQFLFEYFSETQRNKGNFPGRFSGRQFSNSRSEMNVSTLELGDSALYLCASSLDGQLNTEAFFGQGTRLTVV.

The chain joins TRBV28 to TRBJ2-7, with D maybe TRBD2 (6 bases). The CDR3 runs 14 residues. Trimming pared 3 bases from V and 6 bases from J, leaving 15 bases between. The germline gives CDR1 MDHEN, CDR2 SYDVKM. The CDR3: CASSFLSGAGEQYF. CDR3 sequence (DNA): TGTGCCAGCAGTTTCCTATCGGGAGCGGGCGAGCAGTACTTC.

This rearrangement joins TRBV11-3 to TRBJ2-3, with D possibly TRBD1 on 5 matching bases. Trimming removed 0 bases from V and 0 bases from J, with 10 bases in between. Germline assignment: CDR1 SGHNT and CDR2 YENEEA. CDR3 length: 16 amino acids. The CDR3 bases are TGTGCCAGCAGCTTAGATGGAGCAGGGAGCACAGATACGCAGTATTTT. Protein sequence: CASSLDGAGSTDTQYF.

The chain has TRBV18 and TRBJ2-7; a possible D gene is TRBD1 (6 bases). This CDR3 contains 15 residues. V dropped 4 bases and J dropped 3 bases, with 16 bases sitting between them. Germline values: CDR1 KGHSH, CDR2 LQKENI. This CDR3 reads CASSRGTPTFYEQYF. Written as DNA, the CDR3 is TGTGCCAGCTCACGAGGGACACCCACCTTCTACGAGCAGTACTTC.

In DNA form, the CDR3 reads TGTGCCAGCAGCTTAGCGTACAGGGATACGACCTTGAAGACCCAGTACTTC. It is translated as CASSLAYRDTTLKTQYF. This chain connects TRBV7-6 to TRBJ2-5, with D tentatively TRBD1 (6 bases). The CDR3 length is 17 residues. The germline CDR1 and CDR2 sequences are SGHVS and FNYEAQ. Trimming removed 0 bases at V and 6 bases at J, with 20 bases between.

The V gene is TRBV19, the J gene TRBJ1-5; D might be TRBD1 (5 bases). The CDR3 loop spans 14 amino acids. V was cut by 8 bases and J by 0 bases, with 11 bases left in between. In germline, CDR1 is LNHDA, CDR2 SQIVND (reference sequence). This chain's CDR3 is CASRDSYSNQPQHF. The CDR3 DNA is TGTGCCAGTCGAGACAGTTATAGCAATCAGCCCCAGCATTTT. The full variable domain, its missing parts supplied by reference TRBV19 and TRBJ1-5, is DGGITQSPKYLFRKEGQNVTLSCEQNLNHDAMYWYRQDPGQGLRLIYYSQIVNDFQKGDIAEGYSVSREKKESFPLTVTSAQKNPTAFYLCASRDSYSNQPQHFGDGTRLSIL.

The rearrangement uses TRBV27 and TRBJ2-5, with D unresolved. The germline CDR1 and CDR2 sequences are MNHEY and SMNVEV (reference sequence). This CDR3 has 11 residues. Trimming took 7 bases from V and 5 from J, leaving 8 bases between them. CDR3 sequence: CASTPGETQYF. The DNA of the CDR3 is TGTGCCAGCACCCCTGGGGAGACCCAGTACTTC.

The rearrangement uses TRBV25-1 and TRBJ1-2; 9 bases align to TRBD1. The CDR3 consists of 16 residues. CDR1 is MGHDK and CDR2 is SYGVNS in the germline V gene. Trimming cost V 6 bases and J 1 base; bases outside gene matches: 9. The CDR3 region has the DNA TGTGCCAGCAGCCCCCGGGACAGGGTTTTTAACTATGGCTACACCTTC. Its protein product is CASSPRDRVFNYGYTF.

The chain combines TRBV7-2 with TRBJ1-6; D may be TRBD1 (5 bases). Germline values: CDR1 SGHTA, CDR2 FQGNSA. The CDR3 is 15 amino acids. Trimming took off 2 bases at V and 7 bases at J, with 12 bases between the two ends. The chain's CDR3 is CASSLYRGLNSPLHF. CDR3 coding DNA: TGTGCCAGCAGCTTATATCGGGGCCTAAATTCACCCCTCCACTTT.

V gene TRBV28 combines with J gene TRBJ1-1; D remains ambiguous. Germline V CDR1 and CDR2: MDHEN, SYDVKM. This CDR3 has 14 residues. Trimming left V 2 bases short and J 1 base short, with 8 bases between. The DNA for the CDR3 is TGTGCCAGCAGTTTACCAACGGGGAACACTGAAGCTTTCTTT. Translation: CASSLPTGNTEAFF.

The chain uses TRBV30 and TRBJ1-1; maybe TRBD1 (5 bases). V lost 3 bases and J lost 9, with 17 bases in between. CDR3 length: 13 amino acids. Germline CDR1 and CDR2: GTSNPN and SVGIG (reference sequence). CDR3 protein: CAWSGGTGSKAFF. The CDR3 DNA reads TGTGCCTGGAGCGGAGGGACGGGGAGTAAAGCTTTCTTT.

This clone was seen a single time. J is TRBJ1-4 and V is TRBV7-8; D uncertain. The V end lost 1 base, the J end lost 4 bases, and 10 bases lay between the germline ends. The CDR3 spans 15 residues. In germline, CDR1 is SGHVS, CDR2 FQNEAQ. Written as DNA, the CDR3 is TGTGCCAGCAGCTTAGTTTTACAGAATAATGAAAAACTGTTTTTT. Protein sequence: CASSLVLQNNEKLFF.

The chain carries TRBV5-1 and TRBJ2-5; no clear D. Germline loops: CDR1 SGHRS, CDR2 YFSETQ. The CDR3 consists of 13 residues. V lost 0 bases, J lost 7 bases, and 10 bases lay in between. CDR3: CASSLDRVGTQYF. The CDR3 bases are TGCGCCAGCAGCTTGGATAGGGTGGGGACCCAGTACTTC. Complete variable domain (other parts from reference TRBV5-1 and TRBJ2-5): KAGVTQTPRYLIKTRGQQVTLSCSPISGHRSVSWYQQTPGQGLQFLFEYFSETQRNKGNFPGRFSGRQFSNSRSEMNVSTLELGDSALYLCASSLDRVGTQYFGPGTRLLVL.

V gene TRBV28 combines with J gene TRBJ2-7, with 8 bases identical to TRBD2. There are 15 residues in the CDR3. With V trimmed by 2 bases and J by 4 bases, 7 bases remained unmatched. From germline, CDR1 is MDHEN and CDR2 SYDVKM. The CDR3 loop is CASSLALGGAYEQYF. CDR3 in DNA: TGTGCCAGCAGTTTAGCCCTCGGGGGGGCATACGAGCAGTACTTC.